Below are 5 T cell receptor beta chains sequenced from a single sample in a study of T-cell reconstitution after alpha-beta-depleted transplantation in children. For TCRbeta, the library was prepared with unique molecular identifiers. MiXCR, applied by TCRdb to the PCR reads, yields one record per CDR3 protein. The sample contains more than 500,000 distinct CDR3 sequences, roughly 11% of which appear only once. Sequences were derived from PBMCs, mostly from graft donor cells, sampled 180 days after TCRalphabeta/CD19-depleted stem cell transplant. The receptors here all came from a female patient aged 2-15 years who had a stem cell transplant for aplastic anemia, so the T cells may come from the graft donor.

The genes are TRBV6-2 or TRBV6-3 and TRBJ2-6; D call uncertain. Trimming cost V 5 bases and J 2 bases, with 13 bases left between them. The CDR3 runs to 16 residues. Germline CDR1 and CDR2: MNHEY and SVGEGT. The CDR3: CASSPRSGPGANVLTF. The CDR3 DNA reads as TGTGCCAGCAGTCCCCGGTCCGGTCCTGGGGCCAACGTCCTGACTTTC.

The chain couples TRBV15 to TRBJ2-6; a possible D gene is TRBD2 (6 bases). The CDR3 runs to 12 residues. CDR1 is LNHNV, CDR2 YYDKDF, per germline (reference sequence). The V and J ends lost 0 bases and 15 bases respectively, with 9 bases between them. The CDR3 DNA reads as TGTGCCACCAGCAGAGATTACGGGGGCCTGACTTTC. Translating gives CATSRDYGGLTF.

J is TRBJ2-7 and V is TRBV19, with D possibly matching TRBD2 (5 bases). Germline V gene data show CDR1 as LNHDA and CDR2 as SQIVND (reference sequence). The V gene lost 3 bases and the J gene lost 5 bases, with 17 bases spanning the gap. The CDR3 loop spans 15 amino acids. The CDR3 loop reads CASSIKVSPRDEQYF. The CDR3 DNA reads as TGTGCCAGTAGTATTAAGGTTTCGCCGAGGGACGAGCAGTACTTC.

This clonotype was seen only a few times. The chain recombines TRBV5-1 with TRBJ1-2; D is undetermined. The ends were cut back, 4 bases at V and 2 bases at J, with 15 bases in the middle. CDR3 length: 15 amino acids. Germline V gives CDR1 SGHRS, CDR2 YFSETQ. For the CDR3, the DNA is TGCGCCAGCAGCCCCGTACAGATTTCAAACTATGGCTACACCTTC. Its protein product is CASSPVQISNYGYTF.

This clonotype was observed a handful of times. The J gene is TRBJ1-1, the V gene TRBV5-1, with D possibly TRBD1 on 5 matching bases. The CDR3 sequence is 16 residues long. The V end was cut by 4 bases, the J end by 1 base, with 17 bases between. Germline CDR1 is SGHRS and CDR2 is YFSETQ. CDR3 in DNA: TGCGCCAGCAGCCCCTCAGGGCGTGCTCCGAACACTGAAGCTTTCTTT. Protein: CASSPSGRAPNTEAFF.